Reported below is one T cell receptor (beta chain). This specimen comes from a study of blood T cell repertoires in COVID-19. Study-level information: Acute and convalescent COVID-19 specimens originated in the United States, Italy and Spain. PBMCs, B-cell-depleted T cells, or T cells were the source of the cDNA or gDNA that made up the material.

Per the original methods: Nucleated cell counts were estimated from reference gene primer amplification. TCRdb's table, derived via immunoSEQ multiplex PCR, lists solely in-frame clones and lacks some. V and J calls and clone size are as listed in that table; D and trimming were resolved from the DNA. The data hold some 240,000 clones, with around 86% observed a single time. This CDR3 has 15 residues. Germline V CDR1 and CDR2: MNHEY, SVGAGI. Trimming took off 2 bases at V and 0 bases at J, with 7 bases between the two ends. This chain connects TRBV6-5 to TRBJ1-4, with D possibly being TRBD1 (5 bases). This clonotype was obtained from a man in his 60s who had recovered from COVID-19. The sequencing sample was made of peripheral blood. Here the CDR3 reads CASSYTGATNEKLFF. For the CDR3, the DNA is TGTGCCAGCAGTTACACAGGTGCAACTAATGAAAAACTGTTTTTT.